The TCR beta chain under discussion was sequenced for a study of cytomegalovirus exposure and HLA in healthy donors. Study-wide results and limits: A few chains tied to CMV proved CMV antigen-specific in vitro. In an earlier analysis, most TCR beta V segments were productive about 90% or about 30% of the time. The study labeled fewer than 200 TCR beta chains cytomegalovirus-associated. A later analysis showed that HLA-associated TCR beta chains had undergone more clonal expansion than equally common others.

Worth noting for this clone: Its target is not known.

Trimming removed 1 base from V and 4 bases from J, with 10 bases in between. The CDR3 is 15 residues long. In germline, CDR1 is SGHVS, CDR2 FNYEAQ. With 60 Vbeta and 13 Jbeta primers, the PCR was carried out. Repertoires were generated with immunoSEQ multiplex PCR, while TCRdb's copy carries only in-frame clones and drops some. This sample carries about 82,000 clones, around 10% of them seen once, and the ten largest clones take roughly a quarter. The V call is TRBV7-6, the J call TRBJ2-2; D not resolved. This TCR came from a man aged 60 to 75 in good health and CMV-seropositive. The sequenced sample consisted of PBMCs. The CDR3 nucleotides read TGTGCCAGCAGCTTAGATGCTAGGAGCACCGGGGAGCTGTTTTTT. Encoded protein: CASSLDARSTGELFF.